These T cell receptor beta chains were read from a single sample in a study of shared clonotypes between healthy human individuals. Measured with immunoSEQ multiplex PCR; TCRdb has only the in-frame clones, and not every one. Here the sample spans over 2 million clones, 85% to 95% being singletons. The sample consisted of naive CD4+ T cells sorted from blood. These receptors originate from a man between 18 and 35 years old in good health. Each CDR3 is given without its conserved first and last residue.

length	V	J	CDR3
10	TRBV7-8	TRBJ1-1	ASSPVVSEAF
12	TRBV6-5	TRBJ2-6	ASNRATGANVLT
12	TRBV7-9	TRBJ2-7	ASSLSGGSYEQY
12	TRBV7-3	TRBJ2-1	ASSLNPAYNEQF
11	TRBV7-9	TRBJ2-7	ASSGNEISEQY
13	TRBV9	TRBJ1-2	ASSSRDTGGYGYT
13	TRBV6-5	TRBJ2-1	ASSYDGTRVDEQF
11	TRBV7-2	TRBJ2-4	ASSLGIQNIQY
14	TRBV28	TRBJ1-2	ASSLTAALSGHGYT
11	TRBV30	TRBJ2-7	AWSVPPAYEQY
13	TRBV7-8	TRBJ2-7	ASTDTRDRGNEQY
11	TRBV18	TRBJ1-1	ASSVSRDTEAF
13	TRBV5-4	TRBJ2-5	ASSFRLAGQETQY
15	TRBV6-1	TRBJ1-2	ASSATGTTAAIYGYT
9	TRBV10-3	TRBJ2-7	AISGGDEQY
12	TRBV11-2	TRBJ1-5	ASSGDRTIQPQH
12	TRBV4-1	TRBJ2-7	ASSLRTGQYEQY
12	TRBV30	TRBJ1-1	AWSALRDGTEAF
13	TRBV28	TRBJ1-4	ASSLSGEPNEKLF
15	TRBV5-4	TRBJ2-3	ASSLLASGGGADTQY
13	TRBV7-9	TRBJ2-1	ASSLNAGGANEQF
12	TRBV28	TRBJ2-7	ASRPGGGELEQY
13	TRBV6-1	TRBJ1-6	ASSQLSLVGSPLH
15	TRBV4-2	TRBJ1-6	ASSQEGRSSYNSPLH
16	TRBV6-1	TRBJ2-5	ASSERFWATGYQETQY
12	TRBV5-6	TRBJ1-1	ASRPWARNTEAF
14	TRBV4-3	TRBJ1-2	ASSPGPSLAVYGYT
16	TRBV4-2	TRBJ2-4	ASSQDGAASIAKNIQY
13	TRBV6-5	TRBJ1-1	ASSSLAPSSTEAF
12	TRBV11-2	TRBJ1-1	ASSLAGRNTEAF
14	TRBV5-6	TRBJ1-2	ASSYTFGQALLGYT
12	TRBV6-5	TRBJ2-7	ASIGQGGPYEQY
15	TRBV28	TRBJ2-7	ASSFSLTDRVSYEQY
12	TRBV27	TRBJ1-3	ASSRVPSGNTIY
12	TRBV6-5	TRBJ1-2	ASSYSTGPYGYT
12	TRBV29-1	TRBJ1-1	SAQGWQANTEAF